A single sample is the source of the 31 T cell receptor beta chains below, sequenced in a study of CD8 T cells in Susac syndrome. Reverse transcription of about 0.45 to 1 ug RNA was carried out with random hexamers. Each CDR3 protein gets one entry after TCRdb re-called the immunoSEQ multiplex PCR reads with MiXCR. This sample has just over 150,000 distinct CDR3 sequences, with approximately 94% found just once. Sequenced material: CD8+ T cells from PBMCs. These receptors came from a human donor with multiple sclerosis.

The chain recombines TRBV6-6 with TRBJ1-6; unclear D gene. Trimming removed 6 bases at V and 5 bases at J, with 14 bases between. This CDR3 region has 15 residues. Germline CDR1 is MNHNY and CDR2 is SVGAGI (reference sequence). The CDR3 DNA sequence: TGTGCCAGCAGCCCTGGGATGACGGATAATTCACCCCTCCACTTT. This codes for CASSPGMTDNSPLHF.

The sample holds one count of this clonotype. The DNA for the CDR3 is TGTGCCAGCAGTGAAGCTCGGCAGAATTCCTACGAGCAGTACTTC. It translates to CASSEARQNSYEQYF. The chain combines TRBV2 with TRBJ2-7, with no clear D. The germline gives CDR1 SNHLY, CDR2 FYNNEI. Trimming left V 0 bases short and J 1 base short, with 10 bases between. The CDR3 length is 15 residues.

The J gene is TRBJ2-7, the V gene TRBV7-2, with D possibly matching TRBD2 (5 bases). Trimming took 4 bases from V and 3 from J, leaving 13 bases between them. The CDR3 runs to 14 residues. Germline V gene lookup returns CDR1 SGHTA and CDR2 FQGNSA. CDR3 amino acids: CASSSPGIFYEQYF. The CDR3 region has the DNA TGTGCCAGCAGCTCCCCCGGGATCTTCTACGAGCAGTACTTC.

The chain couples TRBV14 to TRBJ2-7; D is undetermined. Germline-derived CDR1 and CDR2 are SGHDN and FVKESK. The ends were cut back, 0 bases at V and 7 bases at J, with 7 bases in the middle. The CDR3 consists of 12 residues. Written as DNA, the CDR3 is TGTGCCAGCAGCCAAGATTTGCGGGAGCAGTACTTC. This encodes CASSQDLREQYF.

The chain is built from TRBV9 and TRBJ2-3, with D hard to call. Between the trimmed V and J ends, which lost 2 bases and 6 bases, there was a span of 13 bases. CDR1 is SGDLS, CDR2 YYNGEE, per germline. This CDR3 is built from 14 residues. The DNA for the CDR3 is TGTGCCAGCAGCGTCCCCAAAGCGCGGGATACGCAGTATTTT. This encodes CASSVPKARDTQYF.

The gene calls are TRBV4-1 and TRBJ2-3; no clear D gene. V shed 1 base and J shed 2 bases, with 7 bases lying between them. The CDR3 sequence is 14 residues long. Germline lookup yields CDR1 MGHRA and CDR2 YSYEKL. For the CDR3, the DNA is TGCGCCAGCAGCCAAGTGACATCCACAGATACGCAGTATTTT. Residues: CASSQVTSTDTQYF.

This chain connects TRBV5-1 to TRBJ2-1; D is uncertain. Germline V gene sequence: CDR1 SGHRS, CDR2 YFSETQ. The CDR3 spans 16 residues. Trimming left V 4 bases short and J 8 bases short, with 22 bases between. The CDR3 nucleotides read TGCGCCAGCAGCCAGAAACCGGACCCACGGGCCGATGAGCAGTTCTTC. Translation: CASSQKPDPRADEQFF. Full variable domain (rest looked up from reference TRBV5-1 and TRBJ2-1): KAGVTQTPRYLIKTRGQQVTLSCSPISGHRSVSWYQQTPGQGLQFLFEYFSETQRNKGNFPGRFSGRQFSNSRSEMNVSTLELGDSALYLCASSQKPDPRADEQFFGPGTRLTVL.

CDR3: CASQGRAEAFF. The CDR3 coding sequence is TGTGCCAGTCAGGGGCGCGCTGAAGCTTTCTTT. The chain is built from TRBV2 and TRBJ1-1; D might be TRBD1 (6 bases). The germline V gene has CDR1 SNHLY and CDR2 FYNNEI. The V end was cut by 9 bases, the J end by 6 bases, with 11 bases between. This CDR3 contains 11 residues.

The count of this clonotype is one. The chain links TRBV29-1 to TRBJ2-7; no definite D call. The CDR3 length is 15 residues. Germline CDR1 SQVTM, CDR2 ANQGSEA. Between the trimmed V and J ends, which lost 4 bases and 7 bases, there was a span of 23 bases. CDR3 bases: TGCAGCGTTGGCGGTGGCTCCGAACCTACACGGGAGCAGTACTTC. It encodes CSVGGGSEPTREQYF.

CDR3 protein: CASSFDPGQNIYEQYF. The CDR3 nucleotides read TGTGCCAGCAGTTTCGATCCGGGACAAAACATCTACGAGCAGTACTTC. The chain recombines TRBV28 with TRBJ2-7, with D perhaps TRBD1 (6 bases). CDR3 size: 16 residues. V was pared by 3 bases and J by 3 bases, with 18 bases between. Germline assignment: CDR1 MDHEN and CDR2 SYDVKM.

The chain is built from TRBV27 and TRBJ1-5; no firm D call. Per the germline V gene, CDR1 is MNHEY and CDR2 is SMNVEV (reference sequence). Trimming cost V 3 bases and J 3 bases, with 9 bases left between them. The CDR3 extends over 14 amino acids. The CDR3 nucleotides are TGTGCCAGCAGTTTCGGCAGGATCAATCAGCCCCAGCATTTT. Its translation: CASSFGRINQPQHF.

The chain combines TRBV30 with TRBJ1-1; D is unresolved. Germline loops: CDR1 GTSNPN, CDR2 SVGIG (reference sequence). Trimming removed 2 bases from V and 1 base from J, with 8 bases in between. The CDR3 spans 13 residues. CDR3 sequence (DNA): TGTGCCTGGAGTCGGGCAGGGAACACTGAAGCTTTCTTT. This gives the protein CAWSRAGNTEAFF.

The chain links TRBV27 to TRBJ1-4; a weak D match, TRBD1 (5 bases). The germline V gene has CDR1 MNHEY and CDR2 SMNVEV (reference sequence). CDR3 length: 16 residues. The V end lost 6 bases, the J end lost 4 bases, and 18 bases lay between the germline ends. The CDR3 loop reads CASSPSSGEINEKLFF. The CDR3 nucleotides are TGTGCCAGCAGCCCTTCCTCGGGGGAAATTAATGAAAAACTGTTTTTT.

The CDR3 here is CASSQVGTLNPLLHGSGELFF. The CDR3 DNA reads TGTGCCAGCAGCCAAGTAGGGACCCTCAATCCCCTCCTTCACGGGTCCGGGGAGCTGTTTTTT. The V call is TRBV14, the J call TRBJ2-2; D may match TRBD1 or TRBD2 (5 bases each). CDR1 is SGHDN, CDR2 FVKESK, per germline. V was shortened by 1 base and J by 6 bases, with 30 bases between the two germline ends. This CDR3 is 21 amino acids long.

This chain uses TRBV24-1 with TRBJ2-1, with 8 nucleotides matching TRBD2. Germline trimming cut 2 bases from V and 7 bases from J; bases unmatched to any gene: 9. Germline assignment: CDR1 KGHDR and CDR2 SFDVKD. The CDR3 consists of 16 residues. The CDR3 region is CATSDSLSGGGNEQFF. The CDR3 DNA sequence: TGTGCCACCAGTGATTCGCTGAGCGGGGGTGGGAATGAGCAGTTCTTC.

V usage is TRBV14 and J usage is TRBJ2-5, with D perhaps TRBD1 (5 bases). Trimming took 2 bases from V and 5 from J, leaving 18 bases between them. The germline CDR1 and CDR2 sequences are SGHDN and FVKESK. The CDR3 runs 16 residues. This CDR3 reads CASSQKGWGALETQYF. CDR3 nucleotide sequence: TGTGCCAGCAGCCAAAAGGGATGGGGCGCCTTGGAGACCCAGTACTTC.

This chain joins TRBV30 and TRBJ2-1; D ambiguous. This CDR3 region has 12 residues. The V gene's germline CDR1 is GTSNPN and CDR2 SVGIG (reference sequence). The V gene lost 0 bases and the J gene lost 7 bases, with 7 bases spanning the gap. In nucleotides, the CDR3 is TGTGCCTGGAGTGTCTTGGAGAATGAGCAGTTCTTC. Its protein is CAWSVLENEQFF.

The V gene is TRBV6-1, the J gene TRBJ2-5; D gene uncertain. In germline, CDR1 is MNHNS, CDR2 SASEGT. V was trimmed by 4 bases and J by 5 bases, leaving 8 bases between them. The CDR3 spans 12 residues. CDR3 loop: CASSAPPETQYF. For the CDR3, the DNA is TGTGCCAGCAGTGCCCCCCCTGAGACCCAGTACTTC.

The chain joins TRBV30 to TRBJ1-2; maybe TRBD1 (5 bases). Deletions cut 1 base from V and 1 base from J, with 10 bases between. The CDR3 spans 14 residues. Per germline, CDR1 GTSNPN and CDR2 SVGIG (reference sequence). The DNA of the CDR3 is TGTGCCTGGAGTGCGGGGGTATTTAACTATGGCTACACCTTC. Protein sequence: CAWSAGVFNYGYTF.

V and J are TRBV3-1 and TRBJ2-7; D might be TRBD2 (6 bases). V gave up 0 bases and J gave up 1 base, with 16 bases separating them. Germline V lookup: CDR1 LGHDT, CDR2 YNNKEL (reference sequence). This CDR3 has 17 amino acids. The CDR3 nucleotides are TGTGCCAGCAGCCAAGAATTTGGAGGGGAGAGATCCTACGAGCAGTACTTC. It codes for CASSQEFGGERSYEQYF.

This chain joins TRBV3-1 and TRBJ2-3; the match to TRBD2 covers 10 bases. The V segment lost 9 bases and the J segment 2 bases; nucleotides outside the gene matches: 8. Germline lookup yields CDR1 LGHDT and CDR2 YNNKEL (reference sequence). CDR3 size: 15 residues. This chain's CDR3 is CASRTSGDVTDTQYF. The DNA for the CDR3 is TGTGCCAGTAGGACTAGCGGCGATGTCACAGATACGCAGTATTTT.

This chain joins TRBV5-4 and TRBJ2-7; 10 nucleotides match TRBD1. The CDR3 length is 16 residues. The germline V gene encodes CDR1 SGHNT and CDR2 YYREEE (reference sequence). The ends lost 0 bases at V and 4 bases at J; junction bases unmatched: 7. The CDR3 loop reads CASSLAGTGATYEQYF. The CDR3 region has the DNA TGTGCCAGCAGCTTGGCCGGGACAGGGGCAACTTACGAGCAGTACTTC.

The CDR3 loop reads CSVRGVSGANVLTF. For the CDR3, the DNA is TGCAGCGTCCGGGGGGTTTCTGGGGCCAACGTCCTGACTTTC. This chain joins TRBV29-1 and TRBJ2-6; 7 positions match TRBD2. This CDR3 spans 14 amino acids. Germline CDR1 reads SQVTM; CDR2 reads ANQGSEA. After removal of 6 bases from V and 1 base from J, the junction contained 3 bases not matched to a gene.

V gene TRBV27 combines with J gene TRBJ1-5; D is unclear. There are 16 residues in the CDR3. V shed 6 bases and J shed 0 bases, with 15 bases lying between them. The V gene's germline CDR1 is MNHEY and CDR2 SMNVEV (reference sequence). The CDR3 here is CASSPTGINSNQPQHF. The DNA for the CDR3 is TGTGCCAGCAGCCCTACGGGCATAAATAGCAATCAGCCCCAGCATTTT.

V usage is TRBV6-2 or TRBV6-3 and J usage is TRBJ1-2, with TRBD1 matching 7 bases. The germline V gene has CDR1 MNHEY and CDR2 SVGEGT. This CDR3 contains 11 residues. Losses at the gene ends were 6 bases for V and 12 bases for J; bases not matched to a gene: 7. This chain's CDR3 is CASSPGTVDTF. The CDR3 region has the DNA TGTGCCAGCAGCCCCGGGACAGTTGACACCTTC.

This clonotype came up a few times. The V call is TRBV4-2, the J call TRBJ1-1; the D is unclear. Deletions cut 3 bases from V and 4 bases from J, with 6 bases between. The CDR3 consists of 12 residues. Per germline, CDR1 LGHNA and CDR2 YNFKEQ. The CDR3 reads CASSQGITEAFF. CDR3 DNA sequence: TGTGCCAGCAGCCAGGGTATCACTGAAGCTTTCTTT.

The J gene is TRBJ2-1, the V gene TRBV14, with 8 bases fitting TRBD1. The V gene's germline CDR1 is SGHDN and CDR2 FVKESK. CDR3 length: 16 amino acids. V dropped 7 bases and J dropped 0; count of bases not matched to a gene: 8. CDR3 protein: CASTGTGTSSYNEQFF. The CDR3 bases are TGTGCCAGCACCGGGACAGGAACGTCCTCCTACAATGAGCAGTTCTTC.

The rearrangement uses TRBV4-3 and TRBJ2-7; possibly TRBD1 for D (6 bases). This CDR3 region has 16 residues. Germline V gene sequence: CDR1 LGHNA, CDR2 YSLEER. V lost 0 bases, J lost 3 bases, and 15 bases lay in between. The CDR3 sequence is CASSQDRGQSFYEQYF. The CDR3 coding sequence is TGCGCCAGCAGCCAAGATCGCGGACAGAGTTTCTACGAGCAGTACTTC.

V usage is TRBV27 and J usage is TRBJ1-4, with TRBD1 as a possible D gene (6 bases). Trimming shortened V by 3 bases and J by 6 bases, and 14 bases separated the two germline ends. Germline V gene data show CDR1 as MNHEY and CDR2 as SMNVEV (reference sequence). The CDR3 is 15 residues long. CDR3 DNA sequence: TGTGCCAGCAGTTTTATTGCCAGGGGAGATGAAAAACTGTTTTTT. Protein: CASSFIARGDEKLFF.

The chain carries TRBV4-1 and TRBJ1-1; possibly TRBD1 for D (5 bases). The V end lost 0 bases, the J end lost 0 bases, and 11 bases lay between the germline ends. In germline, CDR1 is MGHRA, CDR2 YSYEKL. This CDR3 is 16 amino acids long. The CDR3 DNA follows: TGCGCCAGCAGCCAAGATTCAGGGAGGATGAACACTGAAGCTTTCTTT. This encodes CASSQDSGRMNTEAFF.

This rearrangement joins TRBV13 to TRBJ1-2; D gene uncertain. Germline CDR1 and CDR2: PRHDT and FYEKMQ (reference sequence). The CDR3 extends over 12 amino acids. The V end lost 2 bases, the J end lost 6 bases, and 7 bases lay between the germline ends. In nucleotides, the CDR3 is TGTGCCAGCAGCTTAAATGAGGATGGCTACACCTTC. This encodes CASSLNEDGYTF. Full variable domain (missing parts from reference TRBV13 and TRBJ1-2): AAGVIQSPRHLIKEKRETATLKCYPIPRHDTVYWYQQGPGQDPQFLISFYEKMQSDKGSIPDRFSAQQFSDYHSELNMSSLELGDSALYFCASSLNEDGYTFGSGTRLTVV.